This T cell receptor (beta chain) was identified in a study of T cell responses to AZD1222 COVID-19 vaccine (dated by TCRdb to the early 2020s). Broadly, across the study: AZD1222 recipients whose second dose came at about 4 weeks and those whose second dose came at about 12 weeks were combined into one group, since spike-specific TCR depth and breadth did not differ between the two schedules. Trial participants were enrolled into age subgroups of 18-55, 56-69 and 70-plus years, which contained roughly 150, 30 and 60 TCR-sequenced participants, respectively. TCR sequencing covered 233 trial participants: 207 given two doses of AZD1222 and around 25 given two doses of MenACWY control vaccine.

For this chain, trimming is 4 bases at the V end and 3 bases at the J end, and the number of junction bases without a gene match is 7. According to the germline V gene, CDR1 reads LGHNA and CDR2 reads YNFKEQ. The CDR3 runs 15 amino acids, cysteine and phenylalanine included. The CDR3 DNA has 45 bases and is translated from base 1. The paper's findings and limits, for the study overall: Most participants were white British and females outnumbered males, and the authors suggested that clonal diversity may have been underestimated. Conclusions about previously exposed vaccinees are limited because only six or seven AZD1222 recipients were SARS-CoV-2 seropositive at baseline. The 56-69-year group was small, and its depth increase did not reach significance, likely because of low power. Spike-specific TCR breadth and depth rose significantly after two AZD1222 doses compared with day 0 and with MenACWY recipients. Vaccine-associated CD4 TCRs spanned the whole spike protein, with dominant responses in regions 160-218 and 743-854. Nearly half of unique spike-specific TCRs reportedly recognized epitopes outside regions mutated in the B.1.351 and B.1.1.7 variants. Because no day 14 peak-response samples were available, the repertoires could be characterized only after the peak T cell response.

The CDR3 regions of human TCRbeta chains were analyzed by immunosequencing. As for how the authors treated the data: TCRs in the repertoires were compared against a reference library of SARS-CoV-2-specific TCRs that had been generated with the MIRA antigen-specificity platform. Breadth was defined as the fraction of unique TCRs that were SARS-CoV-2-associated. Depth was defined as the fraction of total T cells that were SARS-CoV-2-associated. Using the MIRA data, every spike-specific TCR was mapped to the spike region that the TCR reacted to and assigned to either a CD4 or a CD8 class. Log10-transformed breadth and depth values were compared by one-way ANOVA with Sidak's multiple comparisons tests. What TCRdb holds here is the immuneACCESS table cut down to in-frame rearrangements. Part of the clones is not present; checked against another copy, under half of the missing clones reflect an unresolved V gene, and the others are unexplained. V, J and clone size are taken as reported in that table, and D and trimming were inferred from the DNA itself. The sample table contains approximately 140,000 clones; only one count was recorded for about 87% of them. The ten biggest clones cover less than 7% of the sample.

This clone has just one count. Its recognized antigen is unknown. There are no base qualities to consult, and no much larger clone falls within one base. The sample's time point label, decoded: baseline before first vaccination. The vaccinee samples were drawn from two UK trials, COV001 and COV002, one of which was a single-blind randomized controlled phase 2/3 trial testing AZD1222 (ChAdOx1 nCoV-19) in healthy adults. For TCRbeta chain sequencing, PBMC samples were collected from trial participants at day 0 and at day 28 after the second dose. This receptor was obtained from an adult in good health. This sequence uses TRBV4-2 and TRBJ2-7; 9 bases in the junction line up with TRBD2. The sequenced sample was peripheral blood, obtained on day 0 of AZD1222 vaccination. The CDR3 protein sequence reads: CASSLPGGRGYEQYF. The bases are TGTGCCAGCAGCCTACCAGGCGGGAGGGGCTACGAGCAGTACTTC.